The rows below give T cell receptor beta chains drawn from one sample of a study of Ad26.COV2.S vaccination and SARS-CoV-2 variants. Sequencing was performed with immunoSEQ multiplex PCR; in TCRdb, only in-frame clones are kept and a portion is missing. The table includes about 350,000 clones, about 88% detected once. Sample: peripheral blood, taken in a trial of Ad26.COV2.S vaccine versus placebo. The receptors originated from a person between 18 and 65 years old who received the Ad26.COV2.S COVID-19 vaccine or a placebo. Both conserved end residues are trimmed from each CDR3. The D gene is left open where the match is weak.

j_call v_call d_call cdr3_aa
TRBJ1-2 TRBV4-3 . ASSQGFAGGEGRGYGYT
TRBJ1-1 TRBV11-2 TRBD1 ASSLVGTGFGDTEAF
TRBJ2-7 TRBV15 TRBD2 ATTVDGGSWEQY
TRBJ1-5 TRBV18 TRBD1 ASSPLGTGNQPQH
TRBJ2-7 TRBV24-1 . ATSSFGNEQY
TRBJ2-2 TRBV29-1 . SVDSAEHTGELF
TRBJ1-5 TRBV18 TRBD1 ASSPWTGKYQPQH
TRBJ2-1 TRBV5-6 TRBD2 ASNSLAGGHNEQF
TRBJ2-7 TRBV4-2 . ASSQSGTPTYEQY
TRBJ1-6 TRBV30 TRBD1 AWSSGTENSPLH
TRBJ2-7 TRBV7-9 TRBD1 ASSFFGQGVTYEQY
TRBJ1-5 TRBV3-1/TRBV3-2 TRBD1 ASSLSSEGGQPQH
TRBJ1-2 TRBV13 TRBD1 ASSLLRGLDGYT
TRBJ1-2 TRBV11-3 . ASSLDPQGFGYT
TRBJ2-7 TRBV9 TRBD1 ASSTSGTGEVEQY
TRBJ1-2 TRBV27 . ASSSRTPNYGYT
TRBJ1-2 TRBV28 TRBD1 ASSLTGTKGYT
TRBJ2-3 TRBV5-4 . ASSLAGTDTQY
TRBJ2-1 TRBV7-9 . ASSLLDSYNEQF
TRBJ2-1 TRBV27 . ASSLAQGGDEQF
TRBJ2-5 TRBV27 TRBD2 ASSLGLAGTQY
TRBJ2-7 TRBV5-6 . ASSNRQYEQY
TRBJ1-1 TRBV20-1 . SAREYEAI
TRBJ2-1 TRBV28 TRBD2 ASSFPLAGFNEQF
TRBJ2-1 TRBV5-1 TRBD1 ASTLSGTGNNEQF
TRBJ2-7 TRBV21-1 . ASSLTGAFRNEQY
TRBJ2-3 TRBV27 . ASSSWGGGDTQY
TRBJ2-3 TRBV11-1 . ASSLGGVFTDTQY
TRBJ1-5 TRBV11-2 TRBD1 ASSLGTVSNQPQH
TRBJ2-7 TRBV7-2 TRBD2 ASSLDGRASEQY
TRBJ2-5 TRBV5-1 . ASSQRPLKETQY
TRBJ2-7 TRBV28 . ASSLTIAEQY
TRBJ1-1 TRBV18 . ASSEVAGMNTEAF
TRBJ1-2 TRBV5-1 . ASRTGNNGYT
TRBJ1-3 TRBV5-6 TRBD1 ASSWTGGDGNTIY
TRBJ1-1 TRBV7-2 . ASSTSGGVLRAF
TRBJ2-7 TRBV27 . ASRRFTYEQY
TRBJ1-2 TRBV7-3 . ASSLGPGDYGYT
TRBJ2-2 TRBV10-3 TRBD1 AISGPGQGTGTGELF
TRBJ2-7 TRBV6-5 TRBD1 ASSPNTGVEYEQY
TRBJ1-2 TRBV6-5 . ASSQRQDGYGYT